This TCR beta chain was captured by sequencing in a study of PD-1 and CTLA-4 blockade in melanoma. Using immunoSEQ multiplex PCR, the repertoire was profiled, and TCRdb retains in-frame clones only, with some absent. The sample consists of fewer than 20,000 clones, around 70% of them appearing once. In this sample, this clone is medium-sized. CDR1 and CDR2 (germline): LGHNA, YNFKEQ. Losses at the gene ends were 1 base for V and 3 bases for J; bases not matched to a gene: 6. The CDR3 sequence is 15 residues long. This TCR derives from a human donor with melanoma. Sample: CD8+ T cells from peripheral blood, taken from a patient given anti-PD-1 treatment. V gene TRBV4-2 combines with J gene TRBJ2-7, with 7 bases fitting TRBD1. DNA for the CDR3: TGTGCCAGCAGCCAAGGTCCGGGACAGTTCTACGAGCAGTACTTC. Translation: CASSQGPGQFYEQYF.